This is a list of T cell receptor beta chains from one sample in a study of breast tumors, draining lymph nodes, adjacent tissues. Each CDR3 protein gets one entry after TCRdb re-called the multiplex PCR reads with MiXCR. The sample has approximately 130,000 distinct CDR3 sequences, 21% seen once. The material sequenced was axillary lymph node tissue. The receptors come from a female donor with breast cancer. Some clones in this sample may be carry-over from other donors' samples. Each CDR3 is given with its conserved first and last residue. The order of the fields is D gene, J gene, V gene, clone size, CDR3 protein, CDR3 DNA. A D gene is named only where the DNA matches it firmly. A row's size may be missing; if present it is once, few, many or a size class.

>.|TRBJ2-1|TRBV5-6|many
CASSRWGADEQFF
TGTGCCAGCTCCCGATGGGGGGCTGATGAGCAGTTCTTC
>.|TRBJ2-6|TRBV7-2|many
CASSLALGYGANVLTF
TGTGCCAGCAGCTTAGCACTAGGGTACGGGGCCAACGTCCTGACTTTC
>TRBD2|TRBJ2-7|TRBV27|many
CASRRSSGYYEQYF
TGTGCCAGCAGGAGGTCTAGCGGATACTACGAGCAGTACTTC
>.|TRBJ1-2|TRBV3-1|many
CASSQEEKGVGYGYTF
TGTGCCAGCAGCCAAGAGGAAAAGGGTGTAGGCTATGGCTACACCTTC
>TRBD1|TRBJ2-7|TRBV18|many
CASSLSRDREQYF
TGTGCCAGCTCACTAAGCCGGGACAGGGAGCAGTACTTC
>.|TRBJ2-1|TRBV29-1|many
CSVEGGVFYNEQFF
TGCAGCGTCGAAGGGGGGGTCTTCTACAATGAGCAGTTCTTC
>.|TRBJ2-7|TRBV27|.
CASSPWEGGEQYF
TGTGCCAGCAGTCCGTGGGAGGGGGGCGAGCAGTACTTC
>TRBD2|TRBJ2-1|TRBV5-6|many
CASSLASGTYNEQFF
TGTGCCAGCAGCTTGGCTAGCGGAACCTACAATGAGCAGTTCTTC
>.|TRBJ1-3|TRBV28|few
CASSLNPSSGNTIYF
TGTGCCAGCAGTTTAAATCCGAGCTCTGGAAACACCATATATTTT
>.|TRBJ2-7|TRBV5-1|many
CASSTTLLGLEQYF
TGCGCCAGCAGTACGACATTATTGGGACTGGAGCAGTACTTC
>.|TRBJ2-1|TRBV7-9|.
CASGSSNEQFF
TGTGCCAGCGGCAGCTCGAATGAGCAGTTCTTC
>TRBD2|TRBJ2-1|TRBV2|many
CASNRLAVSYNEQFF
TGTGCCAGCAACAGACTAGCGGTATCCTACAATGAGCAGTTCTTC
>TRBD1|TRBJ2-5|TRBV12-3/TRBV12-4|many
CASNRDRAETQYF
TGTGCCAGCAACCGAGACAGGGCGGAGACCCAGTACTTC
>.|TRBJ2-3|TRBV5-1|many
CASSLWIITDTQYF
TGCGCCAGCAGCTTGTGGATTATCACAGATACGCAGTATTTT
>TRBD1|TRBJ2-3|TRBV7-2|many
CASSLTGAPPWTDTQYF
TGTGCCAGCAGCCTTACAGGGGCGCCGCCATGGACAGATACGCAGTATTTT
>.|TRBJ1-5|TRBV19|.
CASSINRDQPQHF
TGTGCCAGTAGTATAAACAGGGATCAGCCCCAGCATTTT
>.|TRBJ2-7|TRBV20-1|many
CSARLSVAYEQYF
TGCAGTGCTCGGCTTAGCGTCGCCTACGAGCAGTACTTC
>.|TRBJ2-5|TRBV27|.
CASSLSSSLETQYF
TGTGCCAGCAGTTTATCCAGTAGCCTGGAGACCCAGTACTTC
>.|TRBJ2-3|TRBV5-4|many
CASSSPGQGADTQYF
TGTGCCAGCAGCTCACCGGGGCAGGGCGCAGATACGCAGTATTTT
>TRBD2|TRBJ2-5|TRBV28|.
CASSLYLAGGTQETQYF
TGTGCCAGCAGTTTGTATCTAGCGGGAGGGACCCAAGAGACCCAGTACTTC
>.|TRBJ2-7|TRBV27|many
CASSLSDGAHEQYF
TGTGCCAGCAGTTTATCGGACGGTGCCCACGAGCAGTACTTC
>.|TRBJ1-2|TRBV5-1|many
CASSLSRDAGYGYTF
TGCGCCAGCAGCCTGTCGAGGGACGCGGGCTATGGCTACACCTTC
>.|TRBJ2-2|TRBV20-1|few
CSARVGWVGRGTGELFF
TGCAGTGCTAGAGTAGGTTGGGTGGGCCGTGGCACCGGGGAGCTGTTTTTT
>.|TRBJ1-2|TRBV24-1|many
CATSDLGTPDPYGYTF
TGTGCCACCAGTGATCTCGGGACGCCGGATCCCTATGGCTACACCTTC
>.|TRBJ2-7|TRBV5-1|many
CASSLQGYEQYF
TGCGCCAGCAGCTTGCAGGGATACGAGCAGTACTTC
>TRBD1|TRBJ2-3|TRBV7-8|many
CASSSYGGQGSDTQYF
TGTGCCAGCAGCTCCTATGGGGGACAGGGGTCAGATACGCAGTATTTT
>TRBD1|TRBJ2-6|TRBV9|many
CASSVVPGQVSGANVLTF
TGTGCCAGCAGCGTAGTCCCGGGACAGGTATCTGGGGCCAACGTCCTGACTTTC
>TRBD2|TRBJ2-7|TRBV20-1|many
CSAMSGTSGYEQYF
TGCAGTGCCATGTCCGGGACTAGCGGCTACGAGCAGTACTTC
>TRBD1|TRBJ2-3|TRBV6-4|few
CASSDSAGGSTDTQYF
TGTGCCAGCAGTGACTCTGCAGGGGGTAGCACAGATACGCAGTATTTT
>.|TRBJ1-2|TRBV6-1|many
CASSEAMNRAYGYTF
TGTGCCAGCAGTGAAGCTATGAACAGGGCCTATGGCTACACCTTC
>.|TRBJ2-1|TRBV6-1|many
CASSRTARSTEQFF
TGTGCCAGCAGTCGAACGGCAAGATCGACAGAGCAGTTCTTC
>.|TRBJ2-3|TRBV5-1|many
CASSLLWTESTDTQYF
TGCGCCAGCAGCTTACTTTGGACAGAAAGCACAGATACGCAGTATTTT
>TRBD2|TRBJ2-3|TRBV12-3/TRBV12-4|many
CASSSRLKREFTDTQYF
TGTGCCAGCAGTTCCCGTCTAAAGCGGGAGTTCACAGATACGCAGTATTTT
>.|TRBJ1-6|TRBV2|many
CASSEPGRYNSPLHF
TGTGCCAGCAGTGAACCCGGGAGGTATAATTCACCCCTCCACTTT
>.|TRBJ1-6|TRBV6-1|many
CASSEILPSLNSPLHF
TGTGCCAGCAGTGAAATCCTACCCAGCCTTAATTCACCCCTCCACTTT
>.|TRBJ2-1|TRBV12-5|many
CASGSPDSYNEQFF
TGTGCTAGTGGTTCCCCTGATTCATACAATGAGCAGTTCTTC
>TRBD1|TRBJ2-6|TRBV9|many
CASSADRGAALRRGANVLTF
TGTGCCAGCAGCGCCGACAGGGGCGCGGCTTTGAGGCGGGGAGCCAACGTCCTGACTTTC
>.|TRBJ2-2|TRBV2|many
CASSGAHTGELFF
TGTGCCAGCAGTGGGGCTCACACCGGGGAGCTGTTTTTT
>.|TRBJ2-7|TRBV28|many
CASRQGGSEQYF
TGTGCCAGCAGACAGGGTGGTTCCGAGCAGTACTTC
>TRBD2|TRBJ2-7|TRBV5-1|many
CASSKSIRTSGNYEQYF
TGCGCCAGCAGCAAAAGCATTCGGACTAGCGGCAACTACGAGCAGTACTTC
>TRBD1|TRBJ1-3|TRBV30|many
CASATGTGNTIYF
TGTGCCTCGGCGACAGGGACTGGAAACACCATATATTTT
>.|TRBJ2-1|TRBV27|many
CASSRNRRLYYNEQFF
TGTGCCAGCAGCCGCAACCGGCGACTGTACTACAATGAGCAGTTCTTC
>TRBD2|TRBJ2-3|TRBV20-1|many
CSARTSGAFTDTQYF
TGCAGTGCCCGGACTAGCGGGGCCTTCACAGATACGCAGTATTTT
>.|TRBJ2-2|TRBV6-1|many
CASSEAVTGELFF
TGTGCCAGCAGTGAGGCTGTGACCGGGGAGCTGTTTTTT
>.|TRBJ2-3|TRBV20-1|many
CSAKGESTDTQYF
TGCAGCGCTAAGGGAGAGAGCACAGATACGCAGTATTTT